This T cell receptor beta chain came from a study of T cell responses to AZD1222 COVID-19 vaccine. Assay: immunoSEQ multiplex PCR; the TCRdb copy retains only in-frame clones and omits some. The sample contains 150,000 or so clones, approximately 91% of which appear only once. Deletions cut 3 bases from V and 0 bases from J, with 14 bases between. The length of the CDR3 is 17 residues. Germline CDR1 is MGHRA and CDR2 is YSYEKL. The rearrangement links TRBV4-1 to TRBJ2-2, with no clear D. The TCR originated in an adult who received the AZD1222 COVID-19 vaccine. The specimen was peripheral blood, collected 28 days after the second AZD1222 dose. The CDR3 here is CASSHLDWEANTGELFF. CDR3 DNA sequence: TGCGCCAGCAGCCATCTCGACTGGGAAGCGAACACCGGGGAGCTGTTTTTT.